Presented here are 14 T cell receptor beta chains from one specimen sequenced in a study of cytomegalovirus exposure and HLA in healthy donors. TCRdb's copy holds only in-frame clones and misses some; the assay was immunoSEQ multiplex PCR. The table shows under 150,000 clones, with roughly 90% occurring only once. The source material was PBMCs. The receptor set was obtained from a woman between 18 and 30 years old in good health and CMV-seropositive.

This clone was seen a few times. The gene calls are TRBV7-9 and TRBJ2-1; possibly TRBD2 for D (6 bases). CDR3 length: 13 residues. V was cut by 2 bases and J by 6 bases, with 8 bases left in between. CDR1 and CDR2 from the germline V gene are SEHNR and FQNEAQ (reference sequence). The CDR3 DNA is TGTGCCAGCAGCTTACAGGGAGGCAATGAGCAGTTCTTC. Protein: CASSLQGGNEQFF.

The chain joins TRBV30 to TRBJ1-5; 9 bases agree with TRBD1. Germline loops: CDR1 GTSNPN, CDR2 SVGIG (reference sequence). The CDR3 consists of 15 residues. Losses at the gene ends were 0 bases for V and 5 bases for J; bases not matched to a gene: 5. CDR3 in amino acids: CAWSVQGAGDQPQHF. The CDR3 DNA follows: TGTGCCTGGAGTGTACAGGGGGCGGGGGATCAGCCCCAGCATTTT.

The V and J genes are TRBV6-1 and TRBJ1-1; D call uncertain. Germline V gene lookup returns CDR1 MNHNS and CDR2 SASEGT. The CDR3 covers 13 residues. Trimming took 2 bases from V and 1 from J, leaving 5 bases between them. The CDR3 sequence is CASSEQKNTEAFF. CDR3 sequence (DNA): TGTGCCAGCAGTGAACAGAAGAACACTGAAGCTTTCTTT.

The V call is TRBV19, the J call TRBJ2-2, with TRBD2 identical over 10 bases. From germline, CDR1 is LNHDA and CDR2 SQIVND (reference sequence). The CDR3 length is 15 residues. V trimming: 8 bases; J trimming: 4 bases; junction bases outside the gene matches: 7. CDR3 in DNA: TGTGCCAGTTCGGAACTAGCGGGAAGCACCGGGGAGCTGTTTTTT. It yields the protein CASSELAGSTGELFF.

V gene TRBV6-1 combines with J gene TRBJ2-7; the match to TRBD2 covers 11 bases. With 1 base clipped from V and 4 bases from J, the junction kept 3 bases outside the gene matches. CDR1 and CDR2 from the germline V gene are MNHNS and SASEGT. The CDR3 totals 15 residues. CDR3 DNA sequence: TGTGCCAGCAGTGAAGTTGTAGCGGGAGGGTACGAGCAGTACTTC. Protein sequence: CASSEVVAGGYEQYF.

The gene calls are TRBV14 and TRBJ1-2; D may be TRBD1 (6 bases). Trimming left V 3 bases short and J 4 bases short, with 15 bases between. CDR3 size: 15 residues. From germline, CDR1 is SGHDN and CDR2 FVKESK. The CDR3 bases are TGTGCCAGCAGCCAGGTACAGGGCACCGGCTATGGCTACACCTTC. It codes for CASSQVQGTGYGYTF.

The J gene is TRBJ2-5, the V gene TRBV9; 8 positions agree with TRBD1. With 3 bases clipped from V and 1 base from J, the junction kept 5 bases outside the gene matches. Looked up from germline, CDR1 is SGDLS and CDR2 is YYNGEE. The CDR3 length is 15 residues. The CDR3 coding sequence is TGTGCCAGCAGCGCCGCAGGGGGCCTCCAAGAGACCCAGTACTTC. Its translation is CASSAAGGLQETQYF.

This clone has a handful of counts. The rearrangement joins TRBV6-1 to TRBJ1-5, with no clear D. CDR1 and CDR2 from the germline V gene are MNHNS and SASEGT. V was clipped by 5 bases and J by 5 bases, with 16 bases between them. The CDR3 is 15 amino acids. The CDR3 loop is CASSFLALGDQPQHF. The DNA of the CDR3 is TGTGCCAGCAGTTTTTTGGCCTTGGGAGATCAGCCCCAGCATTTT.

This chain links TRBV5-1 with TRBJ2-7; 9 nucleotides align to TRBD1. CDR3 length equals 15 residues. From germline, CDR1 is SGHRS and CDR2 YFSETQ. The J segment lost 5 bases and the V segment lost 4 bases, leaving 10 bases of the junction unmatched. DNA for the CDR3: TGCGCCAGCAGCCCCGGACAGGGGCCCCTTCACGAGCAGTACTTC. Amino acids: CASSPGQGPLHEQYF.

This chain uses TRBV5-4 with TRBJ2-1, with 11 bases aligning to TRBD2. The J segment lost 7 bases and the V segment lost 3 bases, leaving 6 bases of the junction unmatched. The germline CDR1 and CDR2 sequences are SGHNT and YYREEE (reference sequence). This CDR3 comprises 15 residues. CDR3: CASSSTSGSWNEQFF. CDR3 DNA: TGTGCCAGCAGCTCAACTAGCGGGAGTTGGAATGAGCAGTTCTTC.

This chain connects TRBV5-6 to TRBJ2-7, with 7 bases identical to TRBD2. This CDR3 contains 14 residues. Germline-derived CDR1 and CDR2 are SGHDT and YYEEEE. With V trimmed by 1 base and J by 5 bases, 6 bases remained unmatched. CDR3 in amino acids: CASSLTSAMDEQYF. Written as DNA, the CDR3 is TGTGCCAGCAGCTTGACTAGCGCAATGGACGAGCAGTACTTC.

Of note for this clone: Compared with germline, one end of the junction differs, possibly owing to a read error. The gene calls are TRBV2 and TRBJ2-5; the D gene is possibly TRBD1 (7 bases). The CDR3 covers 11 residues. The germline CDR1 and CDR2 sequences are SNHLY and FYNNEI. The CDR3 nucleotides are TGTGCCAGCAATGGCAGGGGGGCCCACTACTTC. Encoded protein: CASNGRGAHYF. Filled out from reference TRBV2 and TRBJ2-5, the complete variable domain reads EPEVTQTPSHQVTQMGQEVILRCVPISNHLYFYWYRQILGQKVEFLVSFYNNEISEKSEIFDDQFSVERPDGSNFTLKIRSTKLEDSAMYFCASNGRGAHYFGPGTRLLVL.

V gene TRBV6-5 combines with J gene TRBJ2-7; 8 bases are a match to TRBD1. In germline, CDR1 is MNHEY, CDR2 SVGAGI. This CDR3 has 15 residues. J was trimmed by 1 base and V by 6 bases; bases with no gene match: 8. CDR3 protein: CASSLDRGFSYEQYF. The DNA of the CDR3 is TGTGCCAGCAGCCTAGACAGGGGCTTTTCCTACGAGCAGTACTTC.

The chain couples TRBV4-2 to TRBJ2-7, with 8 bases aligning to TRBD2. With V trimmed by 4 bases and J by 5 bases, 19 bases remained unmatched. The germline V gene has CDR1 LGHNA and CDR2 YNFKEQ. This CDR3 contains 18 residues. Written as DNA, the CDR3 is TGTGCCAGCAGCCCAATGAGGAGCGGGGGACCTTTAGGGGACGAGCAGTACTTC. Amino acid sequence: CASSPMRSGGPLGDEQYF.